This T cell receptor beta chain comes out of a study of T cell repertoires in cytomegalovirus infection. Study-wide context: Both recently identified HLA-C-restricted and well-studied HLA-B-restricted CMV epitopes were used in the study. Indications came from public TCR beta signatures; they pointed to CMV infection and to a matching HLA type.

Comment on this clonotype: Its antigen remains unknown.

The length of the CDR3 is 16 residues. V was shortened by 10 bases and J by 5 bases, with 24 bases between the two germline ends. Overall study findings and caveats: Accumulated public TCR beta family frequency recognized individuals carrying CMV together with the relevant HLA. Clonotypes of TCR beta that were HLA-C-restricted and CMV-specific dominated the ex vivo response.

MiXCR, applied by TCRdb to the reads, yields one record per CDR3 protein. This table has some 560,000 distinct CDR3 sequences, 40% appearing once. This TCR was recovered from a human donor in good health (CMV status not recorded). Some clones in this sample may be carry-over from other donors' samples. The source material was cultured PBMCs, sampled from culture after CMV antigen stimulation. V and J are TRBV12-3 or TRBV12-4 and TRBJ1-3; D is unclear. The CDR3 region has the DNA TGTGCCACGCGTCTCCCTGGGAAGAGGTTTAGAAACACCATATATTTT. It codes for CATRLPGKRFRNTIYF.